The 5 T cell receptor beta chains below come from one sample, sequenced in a study of T cell responses to AZD1222 COVID-19 vaccine. Some clones are missing from TCRdb's copy, which holds only in-frame ones; the method was immunoSEQ multiplex PCR. The sample carries roughly 80,000 clones, approximately 90% recorded once. The source material was peripheral blood, sampled on day 0 of MenACWY control vaccination. The receptors here all came from an adult in good health.

V usage is TRBV19 and J usage is TRBJ2-7, with 10 bases that match TRBD1. Germline assignment: CDR1 LNHDA and CDR2 SQIVND (reference sequence). V lost 9 bases, J lost 3 bases, and 5 bases stayed unmatched. The CDR3 has 13 amino acids. CDR3 sequence reads: CASRRDRGYEQYF. The CDR3 nucleotides are TGTGCCAGCCGACGGGACAGGGGCTACGAGCAGTACTTC.

V gene TRBV6-2 or TRBV6-3 combines with J gene TRBJ2-2, with a possible D match to TRBD2 (6 bases). Per the germline V gene, CDR1 is MNHEY and CDR2 is SVGEGT. The CDR3 spans 14 residues. The V end was cut by 2 bases, the J end by 7 bases, with 11 bases between. The CDR3 nucleotides read TGTGCCAGCAGTTACGAGGGCGGGGACGGGGAGCTGTTTTTT. Protein sequence: CASSYEGGDGELFF.

The rearrangement uses TRBV28 and TRBJ2-2; D remains unclear. V lost 5 bases to trimming and J lost 4 bases, with 8 bases between them. CDR1 is MDHEN, CDR2 SYDVKM, per germline. CDR3 size: 13 residues. The CDR3 reads CASSPVGTGELFF. DNA of the CDR3: TGTGCCAGCAGTCCGGTTGGCACCGGGGAGCTGTTTTTT.

This clone was seen a handful of times. The DNA of the CDR3 is TGTGCCAGCAGCCGACTTACGGGTGACGGGGATCAGCCCCAGCATTTT. Amino acid sequence: CASSRLTGDGDQPQHF. The chain carries TRBV3-1 (or the pseudogene TRBV3-2) and TRBJ1-5, with D unclear. V gave up 4 bases and J gave up 5 bases, with 18 bases separating them. The V gene's germline CDR1 is LGHDT and CDR2 YNNKEL (reference sequence). This CDR3 spans 16 amino acids.

The V and J genes are TRBV7-8 and TRBJ2-2; no clear D gene. V shed 1 base and J shed 4 bases, with 7 bases lying between them. The CDR3 contains 14 residues. Looked up from germline, CDR1 is SGHVS and CDR2 is FQNEAQ. CDR3 nucleotides: TGTGCCAGCAGCTTAGTCTACCTCACCGGGGAGCTGTTTTTT. Its translation: CASSLVYLTGELFF.